The T cell receptor (beta chain) under discussion was sequenced for a study of blood T cells in healthy people across ages. Broader study findings: Any changes in expanded clonotypes were possibly confounded, as donor CMV status remained unknown.

In regard to this clonotype: Its specificity is unknown.

Through a sample-barcoded 5' primer and a J-beta primer mix, a second PCR was run for about 6 to 11 cycles. In TCRdb, the 5' RACE reads were re-called with MiXCR into one record per CDR3 protein. The repertoire has 1,800,000 or so distinct CDR3 sequences, 39% of them found once; the top ten carry 20% to 25%. There were healthy Caucasian individuals from Russia, aged roughly 6 to 95, serving as donors. This TCR came from a human donor in good health. The sample was blood.

Here the CDR3 DNA reads TGTGCCAGCAGTGAAGCGAGGGGGCGGTTCGAGACCCAGTACTTC. Residues: CASSEARGRFETQYF. V is TRBV6-1 and J is TRBJ2-5; 7 nucleotides agree with TRBD1. Germline CDR1 and CDR2: MNHNS and SASEGT. Losses at the gene ends were 0 bases for V and 5 bases for J; bases not matched to a gene: 6. CDR3 length equals 15 residues.